This TCR beta chain stems from a study of T cells after yellow fever vaccination. TCRdb re-called the 5' RACE reads with MiXCR, one entry per CDR3 protein. This table holds 450,000 to 550,000 distinct CDR3 sequences, 15% to 20% found once. Trimming stripped 2 bases from V and 4 bases from J, with 12 bases between. The CDR3 has 15 amino acids. The germline V gene encodes CDR1 MNHEY and CDR2 SVGAGI. The chain joins TRBV6-5 to TRBJ1-5; D may be TRBD1 (5 bases). Sequencing used PBMCs, obtained 15 days after the yellow fever booster vaccination. The receptor was isolated from a man younger than 40 who received the YFV17D yellow fever vaccine. CDR3 nucleotide sequence: TGTGCCAGCAGTTACGCAAGGGGAGGGAATCAGCCCCAGCATTTT. This translates into CASSYARGGNQPQHF.